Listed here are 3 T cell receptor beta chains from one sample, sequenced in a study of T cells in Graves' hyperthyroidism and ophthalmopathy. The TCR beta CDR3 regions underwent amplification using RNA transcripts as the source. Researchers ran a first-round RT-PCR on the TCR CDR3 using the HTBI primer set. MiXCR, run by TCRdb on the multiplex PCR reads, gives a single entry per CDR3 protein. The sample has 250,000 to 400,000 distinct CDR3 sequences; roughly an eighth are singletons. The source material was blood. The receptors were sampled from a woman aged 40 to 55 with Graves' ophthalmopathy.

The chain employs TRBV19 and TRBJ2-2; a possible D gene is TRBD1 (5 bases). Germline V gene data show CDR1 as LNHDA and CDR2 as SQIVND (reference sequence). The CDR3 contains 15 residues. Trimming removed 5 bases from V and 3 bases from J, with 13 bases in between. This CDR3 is CASSQQAIYTGELFF. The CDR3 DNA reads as TGTGCCAGTAGTCAACAGGCGATCTACACCGGGGAGCTGTTTTTT.

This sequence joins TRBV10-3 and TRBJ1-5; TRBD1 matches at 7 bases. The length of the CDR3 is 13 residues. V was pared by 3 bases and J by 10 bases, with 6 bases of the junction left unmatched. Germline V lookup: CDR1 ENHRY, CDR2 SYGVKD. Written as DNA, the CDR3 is TGTGCCATCAGTGACGGGACAGCCTCACCCCAGCATTTT. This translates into CAISDGTASPQHF.

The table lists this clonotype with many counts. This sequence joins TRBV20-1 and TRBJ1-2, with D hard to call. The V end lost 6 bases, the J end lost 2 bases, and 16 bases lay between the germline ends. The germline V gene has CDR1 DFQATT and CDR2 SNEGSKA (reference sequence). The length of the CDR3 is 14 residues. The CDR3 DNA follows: TGCAGTGCGCGGCTTTCCTCCATAAACTATGGCTACACCTTC. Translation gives CSARLSSINYGYTF.